This TCR beta chain was retrieved from a study of vaccination and CD4 T cells after COVID-19. Looking at the study overall: PCR on nasal swabs identified SARS-CoV-2 in convalescent patients, of whom fewer than ten were mild and one severe. Study outcomes and limitations: Within convalescent individuals, 304 out of 307 vaccine-specific clones proved to be spike mono-reactive.

Oncomine TCR Beta short-read sequencing was applied to DNA from cultured CD4+ T cells. TCRdb reanalysed the PCR reads using MiXCR and keeps one entry per CDR3 protein. The sample includes under 20,000 distinct CDR3 sequences, about 60% of them seen just once. This sample's treatment: roughly 10-day PBMC culture with coronavirus spike peptide pools or control peptides (ViraFEST assay). Comment on this clonotype: Its antigen is still unknown.

This CDR3 spans 15 amino acids. Germline values: CDR1 LNHDA, CDR2 SQIVND (reference sequence). Trimming cost V 6 bases and J 3 bases; bases outside gene matches: 7. The receptor's source is a human donor who had recovered from COVID-19. The V gene is TRBV19, the J gene TRBJ1-5, with 8 nucleotides matching TRBD1. Sequencing was done on a sample of CD4+ T cells from blood, cultured in vitro. As DNA, the CDR3 is TGTGCCAGTAGCGGACAGGGTCGGGACAATCAGCCCCAGCATTTT. Translating gives CASSGQGRDNQPQHF.